The 32 T cell receptor beta chains reported below all come from one sample, sequenced in a study of T-cell reconstitution after alpha-beta-depleted transplantation in children. TCRbeta library preparation incorporated unique molecular identifiers. MiXCR, applied by TCRdb to the PCR reads, yields one record per CDR3 protein. The sample holds approximately 430,000 distinct CDR3 sequences, around 16% seen once. Specimen: PBMCs, mostly from graft donor cells, collected 360 days after TCRalphabeta/CD19-depleted stem cell transplant. These receptors all stem from a boy under two years old who had a stem cell transplant for Wiskott-Aldrich syndrome, so the T cells may come from the graft donor.

This sequence joins TRBV4-2 and TRBJ2-3, with D hard to call. The CDR3 extends over 12 amino acids. Germline CDR1 LGHNA, CDR2 YNFKEQ. V was pared by 5 bases and J by 2 bases, with 5 bases between. The CDR3 DNA reads as TGTGCCAGCAGCGCCATCACAGATACGCAGTATTTT. Residues: CASSAITDTQYF.

This clonotype was seen only a few times. The chain employs TRBV10-3 and TRBJ1-4; D not resolved. The CDR3 is 14 amino acids. In germline, CDR1 is ENHRY, CDR2 SYGVKD. V gave up 6 bases and J gave up 3 bases, with 11 bases separating them. In DNA form, the CDR3 reads TGTGCCATCAGCTCGACACTGGCTAATGAAAAACTGTTTTTT. Its protein product is CAISSTLANEKLFF.

The chain has TRBV2 and TRBJ2-1; 8 bases are shared with TRBD1. The CDR3 contains 12 residues. Germline V CDR1 and CDR2: SNHLY, FYNNEI. V was clipped by 8 bases and J by 6 bases; unmatched bases: 3. CDR3 coding DNA: TGTGCCAGCCGACAGGGGAGCAATGAGCAGTTCTTC. Protein sequence: CASRQGSNEQFF.

This clonotype was counted a few times. The V gene is TRBV5-1, the J gene TRBJ2-1; TRBD2 aligns across 11 bases. V dropped 4 bases and J dropped 6; count of bases not matched to a gene: 6. The CDR3 sequence is 15 residues long. Per germline, CDR1 SGHRS and CDR2 YFSETQ. CDR3 loop: CASSPRLAGFNEQFF. In DNA form, the CDR3 reads TGCGCCAGCAGCCCCAGACTAGCGGGGTTCAATGAGCAGTTCTTC.

This clonotype was counted at least ten times. The V and J genes are TRBV6-1 and TRBJ2-7, with D tentatively TRBD2 (5 bases). The germline CDR1 and CDR2 sequences are MNHNS and SASEGT. The V end was cut by 0 bases, the J end by 4 bases, with 7 bases between. CDR3 size: 13 residues. CDR3 residues: CASSEAGRYEQYF. The CDR3 DNA follows: TGTGCCAGCAGTGAAGCGGGGAGATACGAGCAGTACTTC.

The chain is built from TRBV10-3 and TRBJ2-2; possible D gene TRBD1, 5 bases. The CDR3 totals 13 residues. V was shortened by 8 bases and J by 4 bases, with 11 bases between the two germline ends. The germline gives CDR1 ENHRY, CDR2 SYGVKD. CDR3 bases: TGTGCCATCGTTGACAGACCCACCGGGGAGCTGTTTTTT. This encodes CAIVDRPTGELFF.

The chain has TRBV15 and TRBJ2-2; no firm D call. Trimming took 6 bases from V and 6 from J, leaving 5 bases between them. Germline assignment: CDR1 LNHNV and CDR2 YYDKDF (reference sequence). This CDR3 is built from 11 residues. The CDR3 spells CATRLAGELFF. In DNA, the CDR3 is TGTGCCACCAGACTCGCCGGGGAGCTGTTTTTT.

This clonotype showed up many times. The rearrangement joins TRBV9 to TRBJ1-3; the D gene is possibly TRBD1 (5 bases). With 1 base removed from V and 10 bases from J, the gap between germline ends came to 27 bases. The CDR3 consists of 18 residues. Germline V gene data show CDR1 as SGDLS and CDR2 as YYNGEE. CDR3 region: CASSVLPDPWRDGRTIYF. In nucleotides, the CDR3 is TGTGCCAGCAGCGTATTGCCCGATCCTTGGCGGGACGGACGTACCATATATTTT.

This clonotype appeared a few times. The rearrangement uses TRBV7-6 and TRBJ2-2, with D perhaps being TRBD1 or TRBD2 (5 bases each). V gave up 2 bases and J gave up 7 bases, with 11 bases separating them. Germline values: CDR1 SGHVS, CDR2 FNYEAQ. The CDR3 contains 14 residues. This chain's CDR3 is CASSLLGTNGELFF. The CDR3 DNA reads as TGTGCCAGCAGCTTATTAGGGACGAACGGGGAGCTGTTTTTT. The variable domain in full, completed from reference TRBV7-6 and TRBJ2-2, reads GAGVSQSPRYKVTKRGQDVALRCDPISGHVSLYWYRQALGQGPEFLTYFNYEAQQDKSGLPNDRFSAERPEGSISTLTIQRTEQRDSAMYRCASSLLGTNGELFFGEGSRLTVL.

This clonotype turned up a few times. This may be a read error, as it is one base from a much larger clone. The rearrangement links TRBV12-3 or TRBV12-4 to TRBJ1-5; D not certain. V shed 6 bases and J shed 0 bases, with 3 bases lying between them. This CDR3 spans 12 amino acids. CDR3 amino acids: CASSHSNQPQHF. In DNA, the CDR3 is TGTGCCAGCAGCCATAGCAATCAGCCCCAGCATTTT.

This chain connects TRBV10-3 to TRBJ2-1; D may be TRBD2 (7 bases). Per germline, CDR1 ENHRY and CDR2 SYGVKD. Trimming stripped 3 bases from V and 4 bases from J, with 19 bases between. The CDR3 has 17 residues. CDR3 protein: CAISDRGGGFSYNEQFF. In nucleotides, the CDR3 is TGTGCCATCAGTGATAGGGGGGGGGGCTTCTCGTACAATGAGCAGTTCTTC.

The J gene is TRBJ2-2, the V gene TRBV29-1; no firm D call. This CDR3 has 13 residues. Between the trimmed V and J ends, which lost 4 bases and 0 bases, there was a span of 6 bases. Germline CDR1 and CDR2: SQVTM and ANQGSEA. In nucleotides, the CDR3 is TGCAGCGTTGGGGGATCGAACACCGGGGAGCTGTTTTTT. Protein: CSVGGSNTGELFF.

This clonotype was seen once. The genes are TRBV2 and TRBJ2-5; maybe TRBD2 (6 bases). The germline CDR1 and CDR2 sequences are SNHLY and FYNNEI. The CDR3 extends over 13 amino acids. V lost 4 bases and J lost 4, with 10 bases in between. The CDR3 DNA reads TGTGCCAGCAGTGGGGGACTTGGAGAGACCCAGTACTTC. Residues: CASSGGLGETQYF.

The chain is built from TRBV12-3 or TRBV12-4 and TRBJ2-7; 9 bases are shared with TRBD2. CDR3 size: 16 residues. V shed 2 bases and J 3 bases; nucleotides not matched to a gene: 8. The CDR3 DNA reads as TGTGCCAGCAGTTTACGGGGTGGAGCGGGAGGCTACGAGCAGTACTTC. This gives the protein CASSLRGGAGGYEQYF.

This clonotype appeared a single time. This may come from a read error, since a much larger clone is one base off. V usage is TRBV12-3 or TRBV12-4 and J usage is TRBJ2-3; no clear D. The CDR3 extends over 15 amino acids. Trimming shortened V by 5 bases and J by 0 bases, and 12 bases separated the two germline ends. The CDR3 is CASSLSVTSTDTQYF. The DNA for the CDR3 is TGTGCCAGCAGTCTCAGCGTAACTAGCACAGATACGCAGTATTTT.

The chain employs TRBV2 and TRBJ2-1; 11 positions agree with TRBD1. V lost 4 bases, J lost 8 bases, and 4 bases stayed unmatched. Germline CDR1 SNHLY, CDR2 FYNNEI. The CDR3 consists of 14 residues. The CDR3 DNA follows: TGTGCCAGCAGTGCAGGGGACAGGGGGGATGAGCAGTTCTTC. Translating gives CASSAGDRGDEQFF.

The V gene is TRBV2, the J gene TRBJ2-3; TRBD2 aligns across 9 bases. V dropped 5 bases and J dropped 2; count of bases not matched to a gene: 8. Per the germline V gene, CDR1 is SNHLY and CDR2 is FYNNEI. The CDR3 is made up of 16 amino acids. CDR3 nucleotides: TGTGCCAGCAGTATGCCTAGCGGGGACTTCACAGATACGCAGTATTTT. Its protein is CASSMPSGDFTDTQYF.

This sequence joins TRBV10-3 and TRBJ2-6; D perhaps matches TRBD1 (5 bases). V was shortened by 7 bases and J by 7 bases, with 17 bases between the two germline ends. The germline V gene encodes CDR1 ENHRY and CDR2 SYGVKD. The CDR3 runs to 15 residues. The CDR3 region is CAIKGRDIQANVLTF. CDR3 DNA sequence: TGTGCCATCAAAGGCAGGGATATACAAGCCAACGTCCTGACTTTC.

The rearrangement joins TRBV7-9 to TRBJ1-1; possible D gene TRBD1, 5 bases. V was pared by 4 bases and J by 6 bases, with 9 bases between. Germline V gene sequence: CDR1 SEHNR, CDR2 FQNEAQ (reference sequence). The CDR3 runs 12 residues. The CDR3 sequence is CASSSGRSEAFF. The DNA of the CDR3 is TGTGCCAGCAGCTCGGGACGGTCTGAAGCTTTCTTT.

The chain links TRBV12-3 or TRBV12-4 to TRBJ2-4; no reliable D call. The CDR3 runs 15 residues. Trimming left V 3 bases short and J 7 bases short, with 16 bases between. Here the CDR3 DNA reads TGTGCCAGCAGTTTCGGGTGGCAGCTTGGGAACATTCAGTACTTC. Encoded protein: CASSFGWQLGNIQYF.

This clonotype has a count of ten or more. This sequence joins TRBV29-1 and TRBJ2-7; D perhaps matches TRBD2 (6 bases). Trimming pared 6 bases from V and 0 bases from J, leaving 15 bases between. The germline gives CDR1 SQVTM, CDR2 ANQGSEA. This CDR3 contains 14 residues. For the CDR3, the DNA is TGCAGCGTGGCGGGACTCTTAAACTCCTACGAGCAGTACTTC. Translating gives CSVAGLLNSYEQYF.

The V call is TRBV6-5, the J call TRBJ2-7; 13 bases are shared with TRBD2. The V gene end was trimmed by 1 base and the J gene end by 7 bases; junction bases not matched to a gene: 7. This CDR3 has 16 amino acids. The germline V gene has CDR1 MNHEY and CDR2 SVGAGI. CDR3 coding DNA: TGTGCCAGCAGTTACTTCACTAGCGGGGGGGCGAGAGAGCAGTACTTC. Amino acid sequence: CASSYFTSGGAREQYF.

The V call is TRBV6-1, the J call TRBJ1-5, with a possible D match to TRBD1 (5 bases). This CDR3 comprises 15 residues. Trimming pared 3 bases from V and 0 bases from J, leaving 9 bases between. Per germline, CDR1 MNHNS and CDR2 SASEGT. This chain's CDR3 is CASSDRANSNQPQHF. CDR3 coding DNA: TGTGCCAGCAGTGACAGGGCTAATAGCAATCAGCCCCAGCATTTT.

In its sample, this clonotype was seen a few times. The gene calls are TRBV3-1 and TRBJ2-5, with 13 bases fitting TRBD2. CDR1 LGHDT and CDR2 YNNKEL come from the germline V gene (reference sequence). The J segment lost 1 base and the V segment lost 0 bases, leaving 5 bases of the junction unmatched. The CDR3 has 18 amino acids. CDR3 nucleotides: TGTGCCAGCAGCCAAGATACGGGACTAGCGGGGACCCAAGAGACCCAGTACTTC. Amino acids: CASSQDTGLAGTQETQYF.

In its sample, this clonotype was seen a few times. The V and J genes are TRBV4-1 and TRBJ2-1; D is undetermined. Trimming cost V 1 base and J 15 bases, with 19 bases left between them. CDR1 and CDR2 (germline): MGHRA, YSYEKL. CDR3 size: 14 residues. The DNA for the CDR3 is TGCGCCAGCAGCCAAGCCCCCTTGAACCCTCCCGGGTTCTTC. It specifies CASSQAPLNPPGFF.

The rearrangement links TRBV10-3 to TRBJ2-7, with 11 positions matching TRBD2. The germline V gene encodes CDR1 ENHRY and CDR2 SYGVKD. The V segment lost 6 bases and the J segment 2 bases; nucleotides outside the gene matches: 3. CDR3 length equals 14 residues. The CDR3 DNA reads as TGTGCCATCAGGGATAGCGGGGGGGCCTACGAGCAGTACTTC. This codes for CAIRDSGGAYEQYF.

This clonotype came up a few times. The CDR3 nucleotides read TGTGCCAGCAGTTTCGCAGCGGAACAAGAGACCCAGTACTTC. It encodes CASSFAAEQETQYF. The V gene is TRBV12-3 or TRBV12-4, the J gene TRBJ2-5; possibly TRBD2 for D (5 bases). Trimming left V 3 bases short and J 2 bases short, with 10 bases between. This CDR3 contains 14 residues.

V is TRBV27 and J is TRBJ1-6; 9 bases map to TRBD1. The junction had 11 bases not matched to a gene; V was cut back by 10 bases and J by 10 bases. Germline V CDR1 and CDR2: MNHEY, SMNVEV (reference sequence). The CDR3 loop spans 14 amino acids. This CDR3 is CAIRPGTGSSPLHF. The CDR3 DNA sequence: TGTGCCATACGCCCCGGGACAGGGAGCTCACCCCTCCACTTT.

This clonotype has a count of ten or more. This chain links TRBV7-9 with TRBJ1-4; the match to TRBD1 covers 11 bases. This CDR3 is 14 amino acids long. Trimming took 4 bases from V and 8 from J; bases not matched to a gene: 3. Germline V gene lookup returns CDR1 SEHNR and CDR2 FQNEAQ (reference sequence). The CDR3 reads CASSWTGGKEKLFF. In DNA, the CDR3 is TGTGCCAGCAGCTGGACAGGGGGCAAGGAAAAACTGTTTTTT.

This clonotype has at least ten counts. V gene TRBV12-3 or TRBV12-4 combines with J gene TRBJ2-3; D remains unclear. With 0 bases removed from V and 2 bases from J, the gap between germline ends came to 9 bases. CDR3 length equals 15 residues. The CDR3 DNA follows: TGTGCCAGCAGTTTAGCGCTAACCCCCACAGATACGCAGTATTTT. This sequence encodes CASSLALTPTDTQYF.

This clonotype was recorded only once. The CDR3 sequence: CASSKGGAQGQFF. In DNA form, the CDR3 reads TGTGCCAGCAGCAAGGGGGGAGCCCAGGGGCAGTTCTTC. The chain combines TRBV7-9 with TRBJ2-1, with D possibly called TRBD1 or TRBD2 (6 bases each). The CDR3 contains 13 residues. Trimming took off 5 bases at V and 12 bases at J, with 17 bases between the two ends. Germline V CDR1 and CDR2: SEHNR, FQNEAQ (reference sequence). The complete variable domain, with remaining parts taken from reference TRBV7-9 and TRBJ2-1, reads DTGVSQNPRHKITKRGQNVTFRCDPISEHNRLYWYRQTLGQGPEFLTYFQNEAQLEKSRLLSDRFSAERPKGSFSTLEIQRTEQGDSAMYLCASSKGGAQGQFFGPGTRLTVL.

The table lists this clonotype with a few counts. The CDR3 nucleotides are TGTGCCAGCAGCCAAAGAAGGACTAGAGGATACGAGCAGTACTTC. Translation: CASSQRRTRGYEQYF. V and J are TRBV7-8 and TRBJ2-7; 7 bases match TRBD2. The ends lost 5 bases at V and 4 bases at J; junction bases unmatched: 11. Germline V CDR1 and CDR2: SGHVS, FQNEAQ. The CDR3 contains 15 residues.